This T cell receptor (beta chain) was captured by sequencing in a study of neurological immune-mediated disorders. Study-level results: None of the CDR3 amino acid sequences of expanded clones recurred across subjects, suggesting private repertoires in all groups. One related-CDR3 cluster, which may be a signature, held the repertoires of 18 of 34 multiple sclerosis patients after phylogenetic grouping. While HTLV-1-associated myelopathy showed the greatest TCR clonal expansion, multiple sclerosis showed the least, falling below healthy controls.

The table lists this clonotype with many counts. Its antigen is as yet unknown. MiXCR was run by TCRdb on the 5' RACE reads, yielding one entry per CDR3 protein. The data contain roughly 70,000 distinct CDR3 sequences, around 3.9% of them singletons. Unsorted libraries came from 2 million PBMCs stored at -80 °C. Sequencing used PBMCs. This sequence was found in a young man with multiple sclerosis.

For the CDR3, the DNA is TGTGCCAGCAGCGTCCAGGTGGCAGATACGCAGTATTTT. Translated, it gives CASSVQVADTQYF. The chain carries TRBV9 and TRBJ2-3; D is ambiguous. Germline CDR1 reads SGDLS; CDR2 reads YYNGEE. The ends were cut back, 2 bases at V and 4 bases at J, with 8 bases in the middle. The CDR3 is 13 residues long.